The source of this TCR beta chain is a study of blood T cells in healthy people across ages. As for this clonotype: Antigen unknown.

Then a second PCR, running roughly 7 to 11 cycles, was carried out with a sample-barcoded 5' primer and a J-beta primer mix. A template-switch adaptor containing 12 random nucleotides labeled each cDNA molecule. From each sample, at least 2.5 million paired-end reads containing CDR3 were obtained. TCRdb recomputed calls from the 5' RACE reads with MiXCR, one row per CDR3 protein. Counted here are 980,000 or so distinct CDR3 sequences, about 48% occurring once; the ten biggest clones make up around an eighth. Trimming cost V 8 bases and J 3 bases, with 13 bases left between them. CDR3 length equals 13 residues. Germline CDR1 is MNHNS and CDR2 is SASEGT. Study-level points and caveats: CMV status of donors was not determined, possibly confounding expanded clonotype changes.

Each donor gave roughly 10 milliliters of peripheral blood. This TCR derives from a man aged 25 to 40 in good health. Sample: blood. The chain recombines TRBV6-1 with TRBJ1-2, with D uncertain. In nucleotides, the CDR3 is TGTGCCAGCGGTGCCCCCTGGGACTATGGCTACACCTTC. Protein sequence: CASGAPWDYGYTF.